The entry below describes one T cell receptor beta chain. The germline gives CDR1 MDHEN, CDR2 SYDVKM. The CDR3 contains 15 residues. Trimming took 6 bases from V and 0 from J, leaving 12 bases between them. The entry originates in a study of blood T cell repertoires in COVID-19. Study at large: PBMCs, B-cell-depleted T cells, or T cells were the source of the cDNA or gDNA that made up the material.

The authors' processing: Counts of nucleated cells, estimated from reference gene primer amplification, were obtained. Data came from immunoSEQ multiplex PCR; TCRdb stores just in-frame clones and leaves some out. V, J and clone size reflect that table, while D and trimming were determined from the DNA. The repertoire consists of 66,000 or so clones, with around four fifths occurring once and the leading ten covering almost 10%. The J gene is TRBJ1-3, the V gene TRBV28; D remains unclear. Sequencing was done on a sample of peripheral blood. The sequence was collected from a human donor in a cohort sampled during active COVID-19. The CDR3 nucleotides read TGTGCCAGCAGAAGGATGACTGGCTCTGGAAACACCATATATTTT. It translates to CASRRMTGSGNTIYF.